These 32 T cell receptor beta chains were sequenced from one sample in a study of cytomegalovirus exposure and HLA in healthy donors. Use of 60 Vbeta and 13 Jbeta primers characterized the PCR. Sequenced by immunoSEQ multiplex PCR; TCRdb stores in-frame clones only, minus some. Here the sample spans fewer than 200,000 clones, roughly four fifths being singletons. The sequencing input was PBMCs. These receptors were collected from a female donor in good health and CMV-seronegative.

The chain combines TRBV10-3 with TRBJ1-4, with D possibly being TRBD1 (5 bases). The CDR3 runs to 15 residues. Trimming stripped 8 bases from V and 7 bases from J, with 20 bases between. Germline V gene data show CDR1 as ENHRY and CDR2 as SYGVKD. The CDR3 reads CAISAKSAGGEKLFF. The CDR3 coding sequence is TGTGCCATCTCGGCTAAGTCAGCCGGGGGTGAAAAACTGTTTTTT.

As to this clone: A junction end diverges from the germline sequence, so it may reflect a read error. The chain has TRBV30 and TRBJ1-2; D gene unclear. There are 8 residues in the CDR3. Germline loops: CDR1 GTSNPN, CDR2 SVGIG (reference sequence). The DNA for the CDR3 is TGTGCCTGGAGTCCGTCGGCCTTC. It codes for CAWSPSAF.

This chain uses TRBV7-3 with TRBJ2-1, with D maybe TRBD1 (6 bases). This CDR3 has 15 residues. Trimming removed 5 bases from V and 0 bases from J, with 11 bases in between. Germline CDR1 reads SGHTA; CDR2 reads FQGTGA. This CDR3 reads CASSPDSLSYNEQFF. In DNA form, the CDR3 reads TGTGCCAGCAGCCCGGACAGCCTCTCCTACAATGAGCAGTTCTTC.

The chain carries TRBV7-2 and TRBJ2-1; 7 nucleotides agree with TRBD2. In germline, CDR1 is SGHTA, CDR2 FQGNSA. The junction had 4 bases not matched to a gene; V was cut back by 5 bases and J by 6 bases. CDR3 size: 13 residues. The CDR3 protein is CASSTKRGNEQFF. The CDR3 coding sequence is TGTGCCAGCAGCACCAAGCGGGGCAATGAGCAGTTCTTC.

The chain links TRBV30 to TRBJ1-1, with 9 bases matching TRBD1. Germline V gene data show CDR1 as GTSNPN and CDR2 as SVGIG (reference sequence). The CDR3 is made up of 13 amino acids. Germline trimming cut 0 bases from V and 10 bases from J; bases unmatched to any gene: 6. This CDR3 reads CAWSVGQGGGAFF. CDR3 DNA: TGTGCCTGGAGTGTGGGACAGGGTGGGGGAGCTTTCTTT.

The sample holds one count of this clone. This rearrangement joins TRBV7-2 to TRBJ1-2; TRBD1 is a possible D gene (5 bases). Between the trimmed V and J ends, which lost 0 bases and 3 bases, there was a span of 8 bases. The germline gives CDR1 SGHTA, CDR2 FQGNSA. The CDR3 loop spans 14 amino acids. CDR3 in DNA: TGTGCCAGCAGCTTAGCTCGGGGGGACTATGGCTACACCTTC. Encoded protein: CASSLARGDYGYTF.

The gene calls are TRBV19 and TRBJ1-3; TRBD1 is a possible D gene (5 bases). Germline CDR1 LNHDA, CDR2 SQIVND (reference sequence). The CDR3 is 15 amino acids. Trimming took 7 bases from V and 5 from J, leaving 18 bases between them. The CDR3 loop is CASKASSGRRNTIYF. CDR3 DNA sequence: TGTGCCAGTAAAGCGAGTTCAGGGAGGCGAAACACCATATATTTT.

CDR3 sequence reads: CASSTRDRGREKLFF. As DNA, the CDR3 is TGTGCCAGCAGCACCCGGGACAGGGGAAGGGAAAAACTGTTTTTT. The chain combines TRBV21-1 with TRBJ1-4; the table's TRBD1 call for D was not verified on the DNA. TRBV21-1 is given as a pseudogene. The CDR3 extends over 15 amino acids.

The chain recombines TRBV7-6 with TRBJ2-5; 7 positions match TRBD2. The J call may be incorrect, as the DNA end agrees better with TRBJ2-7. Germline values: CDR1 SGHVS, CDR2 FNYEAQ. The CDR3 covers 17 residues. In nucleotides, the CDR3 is TGTGCCAGCAGCTTAGATGCCCCACAGGCGGGGGACTACGAGCAGTACTTC. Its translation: CASSLDAPQAGDYEQYF.

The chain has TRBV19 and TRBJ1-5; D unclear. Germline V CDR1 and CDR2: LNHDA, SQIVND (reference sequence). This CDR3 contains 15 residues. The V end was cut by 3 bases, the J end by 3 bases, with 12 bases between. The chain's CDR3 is CASSIWEGPNQPQHF. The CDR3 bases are TGTGCCAGTAGTATCTGGGAGGGCCCCAATCAGCCCCAGCATTTT.

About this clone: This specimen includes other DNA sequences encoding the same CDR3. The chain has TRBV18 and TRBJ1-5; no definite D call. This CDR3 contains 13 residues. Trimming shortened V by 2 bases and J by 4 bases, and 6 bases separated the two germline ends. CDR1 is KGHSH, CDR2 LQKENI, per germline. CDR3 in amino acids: CASSPSGNQPQHF. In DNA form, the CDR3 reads TGTGCCAGCTCACCATCGGGGAATCAGCCCCAGCATTTT.

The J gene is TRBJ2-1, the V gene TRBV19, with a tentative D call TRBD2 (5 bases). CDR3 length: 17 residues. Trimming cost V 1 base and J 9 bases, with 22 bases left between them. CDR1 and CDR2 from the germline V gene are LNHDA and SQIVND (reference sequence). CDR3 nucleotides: TGTGCCAGTAGTATAGTTGCAGGAACCCTTAGCGACGGTGAGCAGTTCTTC. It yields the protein CASSIVAGTLSDGEQFF. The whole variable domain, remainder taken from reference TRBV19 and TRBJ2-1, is DGGITQSPKYLFRKEGQNVTLSCEQNLNHDAMYWYRQDPGQGLRLIYYSQIVNDFQKGDIAEGYSVSREKKESFPLTVTSAQKNPTAFYLCASSIVAGTLSDGEQFFGPGTRLTVL.

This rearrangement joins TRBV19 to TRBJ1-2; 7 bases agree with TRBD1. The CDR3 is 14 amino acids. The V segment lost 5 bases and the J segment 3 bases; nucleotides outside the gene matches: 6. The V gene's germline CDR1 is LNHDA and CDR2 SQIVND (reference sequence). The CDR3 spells CASSETGYDYGYTF. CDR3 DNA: TGTGCCAGTAGTGAGACAGGGTACGACTATGGCTACACCTTC. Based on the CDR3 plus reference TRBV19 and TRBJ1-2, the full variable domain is DGGITQSPKYLFRKEGQNVTLSCEQNLNHDAMYWYRQDPGQGLRLIYYSQIVNDFQKGDIAEGYSVSREKKESFPLTVTSAQKNPTAFYLCASSETGYDYGYTFGSGTRLTVV.

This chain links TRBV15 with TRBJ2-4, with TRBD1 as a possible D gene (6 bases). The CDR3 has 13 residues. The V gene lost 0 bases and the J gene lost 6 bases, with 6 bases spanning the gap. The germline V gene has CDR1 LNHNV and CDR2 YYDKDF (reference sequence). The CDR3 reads CATSREQGNIQYF. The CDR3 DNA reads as TGTGCCACCAGCAGAGAACAGGGAAACATTCAGTACTTC.

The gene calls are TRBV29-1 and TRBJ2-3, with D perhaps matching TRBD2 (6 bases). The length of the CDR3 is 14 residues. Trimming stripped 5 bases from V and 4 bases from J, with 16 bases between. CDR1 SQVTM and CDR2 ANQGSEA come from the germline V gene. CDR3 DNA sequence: TGCAGCGTTTCTGTGGGTGCGGGGTCAGATACGCAGTATTTT. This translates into CSVSVGAGSDTQYF.

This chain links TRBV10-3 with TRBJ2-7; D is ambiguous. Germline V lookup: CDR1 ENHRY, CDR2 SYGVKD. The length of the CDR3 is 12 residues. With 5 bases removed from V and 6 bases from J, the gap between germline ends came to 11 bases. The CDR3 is CAISSTSTEQYF. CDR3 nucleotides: TGTGCCATCAGTTCCACCTCTACCGAGCAGTACTTC.

CDR3 sequence: CASSSTRGQETQYF. In nucleotides, the CDR3 is TGTGCCAGCAGCTCGACCCGGGGACAAGAGACCCAGTACTTC. The rearrangement uses TRBV11-3 and TRBJ2-5; D might be TRBD2 (5 bases). CDR3 size: 14 residues. CDR1 and CDR2 from the germline V gene are SGHNT and YENEEA. V gave up 4 bases and J gave up 2 bases, with 11 bases separating them.

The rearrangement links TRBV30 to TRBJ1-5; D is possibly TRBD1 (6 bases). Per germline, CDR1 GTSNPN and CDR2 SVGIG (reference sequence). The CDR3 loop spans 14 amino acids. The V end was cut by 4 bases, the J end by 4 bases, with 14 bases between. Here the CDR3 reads CAWTKGGGNQPQHF. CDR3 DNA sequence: TGTGCCTGGACCAAGGGGGGGGGAAATCAGCCCCAGCATTTT.

The CDR3, as DNA: TGCGCCAGCAGCTTGGGGCAGGGAGGGAATGTTGAGCAGTTCTTC. Amino acids: CASSLGQGGNVEQFF. J is TRBJ2-1 and V is TRBV5-1; TRBD2 agrees at 7 bases. With V trimmed by 0 bases and J by 9 bases, 9 bases remained unmatched. Germline lookup yields CDR1 SGHRS and CDR2 YFSETQ. The CDR3 contains 15 residues.

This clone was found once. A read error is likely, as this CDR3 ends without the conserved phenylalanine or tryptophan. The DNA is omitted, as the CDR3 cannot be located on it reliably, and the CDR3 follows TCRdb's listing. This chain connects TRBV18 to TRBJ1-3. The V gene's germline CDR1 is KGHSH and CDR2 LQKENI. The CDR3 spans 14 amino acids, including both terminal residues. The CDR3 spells CASSPGTDMTYCRY.

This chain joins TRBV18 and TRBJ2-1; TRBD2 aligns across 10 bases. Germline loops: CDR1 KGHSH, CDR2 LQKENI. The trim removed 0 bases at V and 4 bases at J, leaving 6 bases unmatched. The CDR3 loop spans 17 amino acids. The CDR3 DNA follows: TGTGCCAGCTCACCACCTGTAGCGGGAGGCCCTTACAATGAGCAGTTCTTC. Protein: CASSPPVAGGPYNEQFF.

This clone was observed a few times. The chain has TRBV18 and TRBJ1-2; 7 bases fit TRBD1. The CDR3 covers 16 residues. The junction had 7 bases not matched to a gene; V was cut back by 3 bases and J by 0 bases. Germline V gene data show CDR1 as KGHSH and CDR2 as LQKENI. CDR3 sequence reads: CASSPRTGRANYGYTF. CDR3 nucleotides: TGTGCCAGCTCACCCCGGACAGGCAGAGCTAACTATGGCTACACCTTC.

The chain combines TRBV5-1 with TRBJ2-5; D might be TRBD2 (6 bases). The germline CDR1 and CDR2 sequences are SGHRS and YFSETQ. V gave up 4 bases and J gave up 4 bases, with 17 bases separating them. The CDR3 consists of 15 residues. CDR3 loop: CASSGASVGGETQYF. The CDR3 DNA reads TGCGCCAGCAGCGGAGCTAGTGTCGGGGGAGAGACCCAGTACTTC.

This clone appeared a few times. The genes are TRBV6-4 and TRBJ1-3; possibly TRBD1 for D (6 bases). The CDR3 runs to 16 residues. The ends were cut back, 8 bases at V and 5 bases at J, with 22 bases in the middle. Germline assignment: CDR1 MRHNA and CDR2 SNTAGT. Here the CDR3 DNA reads TGTGCCAGCCCGGCACAAGGGGGTACAACCCGAAACACCATATATTTT. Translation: CASPAQGGTTRNTIYF.

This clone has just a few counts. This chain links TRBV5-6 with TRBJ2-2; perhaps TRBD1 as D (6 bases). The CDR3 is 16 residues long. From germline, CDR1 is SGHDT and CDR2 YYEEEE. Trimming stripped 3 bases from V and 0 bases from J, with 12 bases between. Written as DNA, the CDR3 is TGTGCCAGCAGCTCGCTAGGGGGTCCGAACACCGGGGAGCTGTTTTTT. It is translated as CASSSLGGPNTGELFF.

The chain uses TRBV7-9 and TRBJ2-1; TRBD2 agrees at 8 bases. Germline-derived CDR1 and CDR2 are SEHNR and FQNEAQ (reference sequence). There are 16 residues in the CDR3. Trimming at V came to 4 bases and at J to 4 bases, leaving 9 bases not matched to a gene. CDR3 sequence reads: CASSSAGGDRYNEQFF. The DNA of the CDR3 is TGTGCCAGCAGCTCCGCCGGGGGGGACCGTTACAATGAGCAGTTCTTC.

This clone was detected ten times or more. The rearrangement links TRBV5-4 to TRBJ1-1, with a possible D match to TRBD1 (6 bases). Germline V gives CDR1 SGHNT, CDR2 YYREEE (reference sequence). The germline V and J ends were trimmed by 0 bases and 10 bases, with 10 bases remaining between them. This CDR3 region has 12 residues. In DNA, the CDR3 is TGTGCCAGCAGCTTGGATGGCAGGGGAGCTTTCTTT. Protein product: CASSLDGRGAFF.

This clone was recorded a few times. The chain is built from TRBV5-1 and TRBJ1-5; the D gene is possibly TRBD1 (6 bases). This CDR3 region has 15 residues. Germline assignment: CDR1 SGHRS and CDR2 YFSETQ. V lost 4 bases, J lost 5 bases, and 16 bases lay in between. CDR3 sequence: CASSATGTRDQPQHF. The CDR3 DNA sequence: TGCGCCAGCAGCGCGACAGGAACGAGGGATCAGCCCCAGCATTTT. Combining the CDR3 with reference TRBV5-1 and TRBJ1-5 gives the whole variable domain KAGVTQTPRYLIKTRGQQVTLSCSPISGHRSVSWYQQTPGQGLQFLFEYFSETQRNKGNFPGRFSGRQFSNSRSEMNVSTLELGDSALYLCASSATGTRDQPQHFGDGTRLSIL.

In nucleotides, the CDR3 is TGTGCCAGCAGCTTCGGGATGGATACCTACGAGCAGTACTTC. Its protein product is CASSFGMDTYEQYF. The chain has TRBV13 and TRBJ2-7, with a weak D call TRBD2 (5 bases). There are 14 residues in the CDR3. V was shortened by 3 bases and J by 2 bases, with 11 bases between the two germline ends. CDR1 is PRHDT and CDR2 is FYEKMQ in the germline V gene (reference sequence). The variable domain in full, completed from reference TRBV13 and TRBJ2-7, reads AAGVIQSPRHLIKEKRETATLKCYPIPRHDTVYWYQQGPGQDPQFLISFYEKMQSDKGSIPDRFSAQQFSDYHSELNMSSLELGDSALYFCASSFGMDTYEQYFGPGTRLTVT.

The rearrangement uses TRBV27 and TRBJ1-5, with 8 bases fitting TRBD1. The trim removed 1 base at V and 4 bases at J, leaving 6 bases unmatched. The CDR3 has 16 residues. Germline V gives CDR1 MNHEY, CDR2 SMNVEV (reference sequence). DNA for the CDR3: TGTGCCAGCAGTTTATTGGGGACAGGCGGAAATCAGCCCCAGCATTTT. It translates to CASSLLGTGGNQPQHF.

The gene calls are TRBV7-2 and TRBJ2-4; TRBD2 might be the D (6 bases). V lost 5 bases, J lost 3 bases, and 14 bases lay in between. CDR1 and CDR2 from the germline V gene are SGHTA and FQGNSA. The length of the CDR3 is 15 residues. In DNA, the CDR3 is TGTGCCAGCAGCCCACACCCCGGGAGCAAAAACATTCAGTACTTC. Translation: CASSPHPGSKNIQYF.

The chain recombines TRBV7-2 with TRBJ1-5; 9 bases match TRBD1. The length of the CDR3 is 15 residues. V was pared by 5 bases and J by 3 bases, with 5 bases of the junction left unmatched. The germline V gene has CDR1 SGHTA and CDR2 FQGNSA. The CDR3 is CASSLGQGLNQPQHF. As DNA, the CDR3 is TGTGCCAGCAGCCTGGGACAGGGCCTCAATCAGCCCCAGCATTTT.